This T cell receptor (beta chain) was found in a study of PD-1 blockade in classical Hodgkin lymphoma. Measured with immunoSEQ multiplex PCR; TCRdb has only the in-frame clones, and not every one. The repertoire holds about 20,000 clones, with more than 80% as singletons. The sample's time point: newly diagnosed, previously untreated cHL patient sample. CDR1 is SEHNR, CDR2 FQNEAQ, per germline (reference sequence). The CDR3 sequence is 18 residues long. J gave up 10 bases and V 1 base, and 13 bases lay outside the gene matches. This rearrangement joins TRBV7-9 to TRBJ1-4; 12 nucleotides align to TRBD1. Specimen: peripheral blood mononuclear cells (PBMCs). The origin of this receptor is a human donor with classical Hodgkin lymphoma. The CDR3 DNA sequence: TGTGCCAGCAGCTTAGGCCCGGGACAGGGGGCGCTTAGAGGAAAACTGTTTTTT. Its protein product is CASSLGPGQGALRGKLFF.